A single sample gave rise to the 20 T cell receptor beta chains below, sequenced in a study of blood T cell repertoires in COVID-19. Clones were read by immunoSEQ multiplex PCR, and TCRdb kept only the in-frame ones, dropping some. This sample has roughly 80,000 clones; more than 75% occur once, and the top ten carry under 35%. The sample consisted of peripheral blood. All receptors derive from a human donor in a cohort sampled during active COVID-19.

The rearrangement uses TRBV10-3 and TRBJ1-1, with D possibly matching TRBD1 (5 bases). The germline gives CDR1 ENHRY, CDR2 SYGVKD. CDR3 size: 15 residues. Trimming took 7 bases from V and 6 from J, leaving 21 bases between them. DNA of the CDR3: TGTGCCATCACCCTCGACAGAAGTGACAACGCTGAAGCTTTCTTT. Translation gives CAITLDRSDNAEAFF.

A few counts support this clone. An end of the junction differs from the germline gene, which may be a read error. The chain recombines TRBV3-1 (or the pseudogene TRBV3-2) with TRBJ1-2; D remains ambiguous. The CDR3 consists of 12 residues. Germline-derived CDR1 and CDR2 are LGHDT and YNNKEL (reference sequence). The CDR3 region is CASSLAKYGYTF. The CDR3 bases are TGTGCCAGCAGCCTCGCTAAGTATGGCTACACCTTC.

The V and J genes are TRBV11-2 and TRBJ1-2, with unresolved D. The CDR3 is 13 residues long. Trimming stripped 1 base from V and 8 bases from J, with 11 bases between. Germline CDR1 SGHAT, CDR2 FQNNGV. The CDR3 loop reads CASSLALGGGYTF. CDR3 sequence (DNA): TGTGCCAGCAGCTTAGCATTGGGAGGGGGCTACACCTTC.

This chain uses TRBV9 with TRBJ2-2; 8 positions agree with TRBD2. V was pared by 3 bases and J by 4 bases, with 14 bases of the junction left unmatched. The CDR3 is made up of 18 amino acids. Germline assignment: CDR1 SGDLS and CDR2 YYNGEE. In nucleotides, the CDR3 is TGTGCCAGCAGCGAGAGTAGGTCGGGACTAGGGATCACCGGGGAGCTGTTTTTT. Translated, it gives CASSESRSGLGITGELFF. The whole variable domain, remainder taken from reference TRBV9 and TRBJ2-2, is DSGVTQTPKHLITATGQRVTLRCSPRSGDLSVYWYQQSLDQGLQFLIQYYNGEERAKGNILERFSAQQFPDLHSELNLSSLELGDSALYFCASSESRSGLGITGELFFGEGSRLTVL.

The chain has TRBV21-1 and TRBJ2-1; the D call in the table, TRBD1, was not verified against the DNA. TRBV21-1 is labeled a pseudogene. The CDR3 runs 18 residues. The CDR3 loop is CASSKARGQADSYNEQFF. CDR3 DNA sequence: TGTGCCAGCAGCAAAGCAAGGGGACAGGCCGACTCCTACAATGAGCAGTTCTTC.

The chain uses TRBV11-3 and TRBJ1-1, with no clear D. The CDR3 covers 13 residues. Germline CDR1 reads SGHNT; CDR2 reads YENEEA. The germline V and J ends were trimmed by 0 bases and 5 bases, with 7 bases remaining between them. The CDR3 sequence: CASSLEGGTEAFF. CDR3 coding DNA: TGTGCCAGCAGCTTAGAAGGAGGGACTGAAGCTTTCTTT.

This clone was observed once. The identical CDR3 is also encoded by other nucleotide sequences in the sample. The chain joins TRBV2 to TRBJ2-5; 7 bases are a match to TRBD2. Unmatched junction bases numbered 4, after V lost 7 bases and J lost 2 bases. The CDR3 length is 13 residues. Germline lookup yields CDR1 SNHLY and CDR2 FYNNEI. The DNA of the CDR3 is TGTGCCAGCACGGGGGGACGACAAGAGACCCAGTACTTC. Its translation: CASTGGRQETQYF. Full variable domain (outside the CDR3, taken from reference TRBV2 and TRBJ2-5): EPEVTQTPSHQVTQMGQEVILRCVPISNHLYFYWYRQILGQKVEFLVSFYNNEISEKSEIFDDQFSVERPDGSNFTLKIRSTKLEDSAMYFCASTGGRQETQYFGPGTRLLVL.

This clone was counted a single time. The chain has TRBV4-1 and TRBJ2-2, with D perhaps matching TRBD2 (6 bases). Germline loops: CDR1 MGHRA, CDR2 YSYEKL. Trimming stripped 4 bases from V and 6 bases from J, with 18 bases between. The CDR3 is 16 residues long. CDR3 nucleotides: TGCGCCAGCAGCCGCGCCCAGGGAGGTCCATCCGGGGAGCTGTTTTTT. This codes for CASSRAQGGPSGELFF.

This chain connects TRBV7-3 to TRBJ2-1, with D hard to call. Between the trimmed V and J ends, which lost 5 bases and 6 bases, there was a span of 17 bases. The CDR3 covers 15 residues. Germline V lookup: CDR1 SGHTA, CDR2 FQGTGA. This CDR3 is CASSLHPRGVNEQFF. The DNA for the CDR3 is TGTGCCAGCAGCCTCCACCCCCGAGGAGTCAATGAGCAGTTCTTC.

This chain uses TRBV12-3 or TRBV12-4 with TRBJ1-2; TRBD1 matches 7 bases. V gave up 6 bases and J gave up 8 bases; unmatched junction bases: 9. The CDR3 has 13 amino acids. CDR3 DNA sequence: TGTGCCAGCAGCCCTCTTACAGGGGAAGGCTACACCTTC. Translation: CASSPLTGEGYTF.

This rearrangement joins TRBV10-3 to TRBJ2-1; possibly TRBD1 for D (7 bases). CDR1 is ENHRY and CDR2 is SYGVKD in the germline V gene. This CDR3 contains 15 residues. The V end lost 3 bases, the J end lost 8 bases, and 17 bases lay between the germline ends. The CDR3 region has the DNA TGTGCCATCAGTGAAGGGGGCGGGGCCAGGGATGAGCAGTTCTTC. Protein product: CAISEGGGARDEQFF.

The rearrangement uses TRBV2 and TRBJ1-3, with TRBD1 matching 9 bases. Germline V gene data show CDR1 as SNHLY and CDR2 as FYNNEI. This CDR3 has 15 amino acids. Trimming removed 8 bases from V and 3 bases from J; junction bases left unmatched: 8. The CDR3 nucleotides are TGTGCCAGCTCTTCCACGGACAGGGGTGGAAACACCATATATTTT. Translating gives CASSSTDRGGNTIYF.

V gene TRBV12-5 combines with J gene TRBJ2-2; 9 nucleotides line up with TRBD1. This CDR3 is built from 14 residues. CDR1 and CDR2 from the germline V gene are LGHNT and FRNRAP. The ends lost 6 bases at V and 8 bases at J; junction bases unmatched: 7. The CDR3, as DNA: TGTGCTAGTGGACTCACAGGGGGCCTAGGGGAGCTGTTTTTT. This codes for CASGLTGGLGELFF. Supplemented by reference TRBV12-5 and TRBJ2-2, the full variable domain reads DARVTQTPRHKVTEMGQEVTMRCQPILGHNTVFWYRQTMMQGLELLAYFRNRAPLDDSGMPKDRFSAEMPDATLATLKIQPSEPRDSAVYFCASGLTGGLGELFFGEGSRLTVL.

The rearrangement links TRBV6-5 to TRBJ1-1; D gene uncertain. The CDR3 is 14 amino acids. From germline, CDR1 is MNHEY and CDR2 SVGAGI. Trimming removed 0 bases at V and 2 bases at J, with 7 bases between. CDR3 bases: TGTGCCAGCAGTTACTCTCGGGGTAACACTGAAGCTTTCTTT. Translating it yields CASSYSRGNTEAFF.

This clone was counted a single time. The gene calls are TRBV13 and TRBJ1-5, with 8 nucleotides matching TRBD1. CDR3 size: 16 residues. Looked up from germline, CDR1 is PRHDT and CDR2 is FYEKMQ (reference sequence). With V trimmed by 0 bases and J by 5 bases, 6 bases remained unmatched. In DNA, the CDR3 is TGTGCCAGCAGCTTAGGGCAGGGGGCGTTCGATCAGCCCCAGCATTTT. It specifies CASSLGQGAFDQPQHF.

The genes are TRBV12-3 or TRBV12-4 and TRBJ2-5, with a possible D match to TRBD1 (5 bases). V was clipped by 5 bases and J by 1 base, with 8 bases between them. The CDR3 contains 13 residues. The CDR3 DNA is TGTGCCAGCAGTCCGGACACCCAAGAGACCCAGTACTTC. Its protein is CASSPDTQETQYF.

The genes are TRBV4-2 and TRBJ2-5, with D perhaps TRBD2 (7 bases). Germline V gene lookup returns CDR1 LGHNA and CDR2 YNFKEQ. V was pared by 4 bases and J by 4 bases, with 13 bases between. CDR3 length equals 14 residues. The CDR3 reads CASSRGGLSETQYF. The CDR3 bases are TGTGCCAGCAGCCGGGGGGGCCTCTCAGAGACCCAGTACTTC.

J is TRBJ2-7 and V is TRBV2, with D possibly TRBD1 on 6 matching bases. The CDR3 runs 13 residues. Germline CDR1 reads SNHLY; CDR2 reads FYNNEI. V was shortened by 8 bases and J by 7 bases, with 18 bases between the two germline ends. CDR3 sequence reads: CASSTGYPGEQYF. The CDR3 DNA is TGTGCCAGCTCAACAGGGTATCCGGGTGAGCAGTACTTC.

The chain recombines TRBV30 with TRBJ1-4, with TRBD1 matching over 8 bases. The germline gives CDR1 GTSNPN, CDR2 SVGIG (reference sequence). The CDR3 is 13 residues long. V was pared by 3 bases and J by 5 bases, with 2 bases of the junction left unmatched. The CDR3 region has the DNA TGTGCCTGGAGACAGGGGGTAAATGAAAAACTGTTTTTT. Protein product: CAWRQGVNEKLFF.

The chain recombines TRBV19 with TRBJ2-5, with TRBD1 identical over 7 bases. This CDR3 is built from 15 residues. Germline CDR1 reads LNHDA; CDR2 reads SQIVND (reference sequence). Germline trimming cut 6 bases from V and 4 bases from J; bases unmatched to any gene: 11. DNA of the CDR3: TGTGCCAGTAGCATGACAGGGTTGAGAGGAGAGACCCAGTACTTC. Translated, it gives CASSMTGLRGETQYF.